Below are 13 T cell receptor beta chains sequenced from a single sample in a study of blood T cell repertoires in COVID-19. Clones were sequenced by immunoSEQ multiplex PCR, and TCRdb holds only the in-frame ones, with some missing. This table holds approximately 210,000 clones, around 80% found once. The sample comprised peripheral blood. All receptors come from a woman in her forties with acute or convalescent COVID-19.

This chain links TRBV29-1 with TRBJ2-1; 7 bases match TRBD1. Germline CDR1 and CDR2: SQVTM and ANQGSEA. V lost 5 bases to trimming and J lost 5 bases; unmatched junction nucleotides: 12. The CDR3 loop spans 15 amino acids. The CDR3 DNA follows: TGCAGCGTTAAGGGATCAGGGGGTCCTAACAATGAGCAGTTCTTC. Translating gives CSVKGSGGPNNEQFF.

The rearrangement links TRBV6-6 to TRBJ2-7; 10 bases match TRBD1. The germline gives CDR1 MNHNY, CDR2 SVGAGI (reference sequence). With 7 bases clipped from V and 5 bases from J, the junction kept 8 bases outside the gene matches. This CDR3 region has 14 residues. CDR3 coding DNA: TGTGCCAGCAACTCGGACAGGGGGTTTCACGAGCAGTACTTC. Encoded protein: CASNSDRGFHEQYF.

The V call is TRBV6-5, the J call TRBJ2-6, with D unresolved. The CDR3 has 16 residues. V lost 0 bases and J lost 2, with 8 bases in between. Germline V gene data show CDR1 as MNHEY and CDR2 as SVGAGI. CDR3 residues: CASSYSGLTGANVLTF. CDR3 bases: TGTGCCAGCAGTTACTCCGGTCTGACTGGGGCCAACGTCCTGACTTTC.

This chain connects TRBV24-1 to TRBJ1-3, with 7 bases lining up with TRBD1. The V segment lost 1 base and the J segment 0 bases; nucleotides outside the gene matches: 11. The CDR3 is 19 amino acids. The germline V gene has CDR1 KGHDR and CDR2 SFDVKD. The CDR3: CATSDFGDRNMSSGNTIYF. DNA of the CDR3: TGTGCCACCAGTGATTTTGGGGACAGAAATATGAGCTCTGGAAACACCATATATTTT.

The rearrangement links TRBV5-4 to TRBJ1-1; weak D call: TRBD1 (5 bases). Germline V CDR1 and CDR2: SGHNT, YYREEE (reference sequence). This CDR3 region has 15 residues. V lost 5 bases to trimming and J lost 5 bases, with 19 bases between them. The CDR3 region has the DNA TGTGCCAGCAGTGGATCGGGGGGAGGGCGGACTGAAGCTTTCTTT. As protein: CASSGSGGGRTEAFF.

The J gene is TRBJ1-1, the V gene TRBV5-1, with D hard to call. Germline V CDR1 and CDR2: SGHRS, YFSETQ. Trimming removed 1 base at V and 3 bases at J, with 7 bases between. The CDR3 spans 13 residues. As DNA, the CDR3 is TGCGCCAGCAGCTTGCTCGGGGACACTGAAGCTTTCTTT. Amino acid sequence: CASSLLGDTEAFF. Based on the CDR3 plus reference TRBV5-1 and TRBJ1-1, the full variable domain is KAGVTQTPRYLIKTRGQQVTLSCSPISGHRSVSWYQQTPGQGLQFLFEYFSETQRNKGNFPGRFSGRQFSNSRSEMNVSTLELGDSALYLCASSLLGDTEAFFGQGTRLTVV.

The chain is built from TRBV7-2 and TRBJ2-3; 9 positions agree with TRBD2. CDR3 length: 16 residues. V lost 4 bases to trimming and J lost 2 bases; unmatched junction nucleotides: 7. Germline V gene data show CDR1 as SGHTA and CDR2 as FQGNSA. CDR3 nucleotides: TGTGCCAGCAGCTACAGACTAGCGGCGCCCACAGATACGCAGTATTTT. It specifies CASSYRLAAPTDTQYF.

This chain joins TRBV6-5 and TRBJ1-5; tentatively, D is TRBD1 (6 bases). The V gene's germline CDR1 is MNHEY and CDR2 SVGAGI. Trimming pared 6 bases from V and 4 bases from J, leaving 13 bases between. This CDR3 is 14 amino acids long. CDR3 coding DNA: TGTGCCAGCAGCCGGGACATCCAGAATCAGCCCCAGCATTTT. Amino acid sequence: CASSRDIQNQPQHF.

The CDR3 sequence: CASSPPGLAYNEQFF. Here the CDR3 DNA reads TGTGCCAGCAGCCCACCGGGACTCGCCTACAATGAGCAGTTCTTC. The rearrangement uses TRBV14 and TRBJ2-1, with TRBD2 as a possible D gene (6 bases). V was cut by 4 bases and J by 2 bases, with 12 bases left in between. The germline V gene encodes CDR1 SGHDN and CDR2 FVKESK. The CDR3 consists of 15 residues.

The chain carries TRBV3-1 (or the pseudogene TRBV3-2) and TRBJ2-1, with D tentatively TRBD2 (5 bases). The CDR3 loop spans 17 amino acids. CDR1 and CDR2 from the germline V gene are LGHDT and YNNKEL (reference sequence). Trimming took 0 bases from V and 3 from J, leaving 15 bases between them. CDR3 in DNA: TGTGCCAGCAGCCAAGATGAACGGGAAGTCTTCTACAATGAGCAGTTCTTC. Protein product: CASSQDEREVFYNEQFF.

The sample holds a few counts of this clone. This chain links TRBV5-8 with TRBJ2-2, with 10 nucleotides matching TRBD2. V lost 0 bases and J lost 4; bases outside the gene matches: 12. Germline V gene lookup returns CDR1 SGHTS and CDR2 YDEGEE. The CDR3 is 19 amino acids. In nucleotides, the CDR3 is TGTGCCAGCAGCTTGGTAGAGGGGGCTAGCGGGAGAGGCACCGGGGAGCTGTTTTTT. Translated: CASSLVEGASGRGTGELFF.

The V and J genes are TRBV7-2 and TRBJ2-7; D possibly corresponds to TRBD2 (6 bases). This CDR3 contains 13 residues. CDR1 is SGHTA, CDR2 FQGNSA, per germline. The V end lost 6 bases, the J end lost 9 bases, and 18 bases lay between the germline ends. CDR3 sequence reads: CASSLTGGVGQYF. The CDR3 coding sequence is TGTGCCAGCAGTTTAACCGGAGGGGTAGGGCAGTACTTC.

The rearrangement uses TRBV13 and TRBJ2-5, with TRBD1 matching over 9 bases. Germline V gives CDR1 PRHDT, CDR2 FYEKMQ (reference sequence). Unmatched junction bases numbered 11, after V lost 5 bases and J lost 4 bases. The CDR3 has 16 amino acids. For the CDR3, the DNA is TGTGCCAGCAGCCCGGGACAGGGCAATTTGGGAGAGACCCAGTACTTC. It specifies CASSPGQGNLGETQYF.